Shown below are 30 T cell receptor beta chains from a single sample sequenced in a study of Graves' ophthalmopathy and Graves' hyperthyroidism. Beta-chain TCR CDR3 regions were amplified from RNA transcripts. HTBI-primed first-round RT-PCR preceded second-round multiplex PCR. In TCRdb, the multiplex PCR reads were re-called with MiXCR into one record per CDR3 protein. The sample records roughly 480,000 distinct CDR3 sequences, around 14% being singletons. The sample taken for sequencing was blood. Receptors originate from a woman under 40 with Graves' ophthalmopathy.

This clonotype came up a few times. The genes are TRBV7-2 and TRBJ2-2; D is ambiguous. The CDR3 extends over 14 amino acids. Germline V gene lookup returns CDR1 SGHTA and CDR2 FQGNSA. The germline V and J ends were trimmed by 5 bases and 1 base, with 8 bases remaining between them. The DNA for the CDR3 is TGTGCCAGCAGCCGTGGACGGAACACCGGGGAGCTGTTTTTT. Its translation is CASSRGRNTGELFF.

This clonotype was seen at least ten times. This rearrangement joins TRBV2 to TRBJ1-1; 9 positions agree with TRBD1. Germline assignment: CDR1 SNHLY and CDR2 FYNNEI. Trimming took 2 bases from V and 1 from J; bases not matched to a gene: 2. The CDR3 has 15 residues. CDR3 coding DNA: TGTGCCAGCAGTGAAACAGGGGGCGCGAACACTGAAGCTTTCTTT. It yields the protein CASSETGGANTEAFF.

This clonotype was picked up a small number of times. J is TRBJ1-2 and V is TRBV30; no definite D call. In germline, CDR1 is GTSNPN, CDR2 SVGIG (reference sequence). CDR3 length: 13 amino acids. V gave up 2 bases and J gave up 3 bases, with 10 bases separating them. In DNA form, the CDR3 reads TGTGCCTGGAGTTTGGAGCGGCACTATGGCTACACCTTC. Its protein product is CAWSLERHYGYTF.

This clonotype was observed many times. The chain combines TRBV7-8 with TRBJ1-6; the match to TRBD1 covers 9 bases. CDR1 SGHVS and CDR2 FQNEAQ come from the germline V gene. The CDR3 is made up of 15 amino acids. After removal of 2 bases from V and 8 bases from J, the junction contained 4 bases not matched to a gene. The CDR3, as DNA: TGTGCCAGCAGCTTAAGGGACAGGGTCGATTCACCCCTCCACTTT. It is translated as CASSLRDRVDSPLHF.

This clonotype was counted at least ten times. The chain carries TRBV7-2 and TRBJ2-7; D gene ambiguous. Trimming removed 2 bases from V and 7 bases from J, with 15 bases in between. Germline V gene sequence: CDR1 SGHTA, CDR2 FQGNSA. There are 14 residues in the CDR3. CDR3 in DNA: TGTGCCAGCAGCTTAAAGATCCGAGTGGGGGAGCAGTACTTC. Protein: CASSLKIRVGEQYF.

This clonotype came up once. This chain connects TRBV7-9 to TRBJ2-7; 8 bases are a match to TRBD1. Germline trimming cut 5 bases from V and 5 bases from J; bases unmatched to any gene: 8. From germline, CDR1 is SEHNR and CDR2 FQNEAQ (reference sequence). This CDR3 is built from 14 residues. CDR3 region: CASSPQGAPDEQYF. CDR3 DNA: TGTGCCAGCAGCCCTCAGGGGGCGCCGGACGAGCAGTACTTC. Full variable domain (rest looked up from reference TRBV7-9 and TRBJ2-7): DTGVSQNPRHKITKRGQNVTFRCDPISEHNRLYWYRQTLGQGPEFLTYFQNEAQLEKSRLLSDRFSAERPKGSFSTLEIQRTEQGDSAMYLCASSPQGAPDEQYFGPGTRLTVT.

CDR3 DNA: TGTGCCAGCGGGGCCGGGACAGGGGGTCTCTACGAGCAGTACTTC. Translating it yields CASGAGTGGLYEQYF. This chain links TRBV2 with TRBJ2-7; 11 nucleotides line up with TRBD1. The CDR3 is 15 amino acids. Losses at the gene ends were 8 bases for V and 3 bases for J; bases not matched to a gene: 9. CDR1 is SNHLY and CDR2 is FYNNEI in the germline V gene. The full variable domain, completed using reference TRBV2 and TRBJ2-7, is EPEVTQTPSHQVTQMGQEVILRCVPISNHLYFYWYRQILGQKVEFLVSFYNNEISEKSEIFDDQFSVERPDGSNFTLKIRSTKLEDSAMYFCASGAGTGGLYEQYFGPGTRLTVT.

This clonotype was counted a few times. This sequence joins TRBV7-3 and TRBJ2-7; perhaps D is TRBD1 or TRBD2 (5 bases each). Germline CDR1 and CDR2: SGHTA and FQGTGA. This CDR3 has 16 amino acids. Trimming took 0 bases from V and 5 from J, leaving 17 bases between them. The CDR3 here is CASSLTPLRGKDEQYF. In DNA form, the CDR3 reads TGTGCCAGCAGCTTAACCCCTTTGAGGGGCAAGGACGAGCAGTACTTC. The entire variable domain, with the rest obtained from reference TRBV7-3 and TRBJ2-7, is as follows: GAGVSQTPSNKVTEKGKYVELRCDPISGHTALYWYRQSLGQGPEFLIYFQGTGAADDSGLPNDRFFAVRPEGSVSTLKIQRTERGDSAVYLCASSLTPLRGKDEQYFGPGTRLTVT.

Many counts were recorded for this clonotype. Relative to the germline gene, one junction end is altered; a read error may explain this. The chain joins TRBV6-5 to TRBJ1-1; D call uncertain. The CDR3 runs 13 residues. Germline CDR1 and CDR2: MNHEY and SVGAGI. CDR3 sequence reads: CASNYWETQEAFF. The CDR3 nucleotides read TGTGCCAGCAATTACTGGGAAACCCAAGAAGCTTTCTTT.

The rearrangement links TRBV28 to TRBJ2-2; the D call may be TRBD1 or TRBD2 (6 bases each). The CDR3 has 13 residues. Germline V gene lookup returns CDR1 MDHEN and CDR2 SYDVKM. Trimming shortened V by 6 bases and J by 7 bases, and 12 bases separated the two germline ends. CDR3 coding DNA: TGTGCCAGCAGACGGGGGCAGGGCGGGGAGCTGTTTTTT. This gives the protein CASRRGQGGELFF. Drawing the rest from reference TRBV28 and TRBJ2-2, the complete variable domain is DVKVTQSSRYLVKRTGEKVFLECVQDMDHENMFWYRQDPGLGLRLIYFSYDVKMKEKGDIPEGYSVSREKKERFSLILESASTNQTSMYLCASRRGQGGELFFGEGSRLTVL.

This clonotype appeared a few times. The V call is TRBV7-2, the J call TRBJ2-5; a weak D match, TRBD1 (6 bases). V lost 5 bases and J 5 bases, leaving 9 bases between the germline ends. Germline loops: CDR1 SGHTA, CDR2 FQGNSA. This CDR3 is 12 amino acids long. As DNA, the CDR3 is TGTGCCAGCAGCCTTCAGGGGGAGACCCAGTACTTC. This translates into CASSLQGETQYF.

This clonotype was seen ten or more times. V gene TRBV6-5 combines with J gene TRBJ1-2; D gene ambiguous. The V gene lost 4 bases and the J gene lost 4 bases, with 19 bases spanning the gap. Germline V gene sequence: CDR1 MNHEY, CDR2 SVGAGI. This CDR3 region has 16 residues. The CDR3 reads CASSSLVAGRTYGYTF. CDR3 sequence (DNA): TGTGCCAGCAGTTCACTCGTGGCAGGTCGGACCTATGGCTACACCTTC.

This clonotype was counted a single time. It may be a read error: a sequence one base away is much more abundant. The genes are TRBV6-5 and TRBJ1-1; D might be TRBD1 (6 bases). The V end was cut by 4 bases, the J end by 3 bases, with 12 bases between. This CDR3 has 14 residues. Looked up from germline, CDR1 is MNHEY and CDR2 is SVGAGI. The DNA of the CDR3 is TGTGCCAGCAGTTCCCAGGGGAGGTACACTGAAGCTTTCTTT. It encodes CASSSQGRYTEAFF.

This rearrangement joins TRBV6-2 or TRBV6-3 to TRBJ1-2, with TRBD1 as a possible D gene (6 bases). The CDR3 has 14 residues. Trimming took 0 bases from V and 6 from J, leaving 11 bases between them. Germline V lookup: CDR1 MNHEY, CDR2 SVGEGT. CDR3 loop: CASSYSQGSDGYTF. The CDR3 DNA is TGTGCCAGCAGTTACTCACAGGGTTCGGATGGCTACACCTTC.

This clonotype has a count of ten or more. The CDR3 loop reads CAWSVLAVFNYGYTF. DNA for the CDR3: TGTGCCTGGAGTGTACTGGCAGTTTTTAACTATGGCTACACCTTC. The rearrangement uses TRBV30 and TRBJ1-2; D is unresolved. The V and J ends lost 0 bases and 1 base respectively, with 12 bases between them. CDR1 is GTSNPN, CDR2 SVGIG, per germline (reference sequence). The CDR3 is made up of 15 amino acids. The full variable domain, with the rest looked up from reference TRBV30 and TRBJ1-2, is SQTIHQWPATLVQPVGSPLSLECTVEGTSNPNLYWYRQAAGRGLQLLFYSVGIGQISSEVPQNLSASRPQDRQFILSSKKLLLSDSGFYLCAWSVLAVFNYGYTFGSGTRLTVV.

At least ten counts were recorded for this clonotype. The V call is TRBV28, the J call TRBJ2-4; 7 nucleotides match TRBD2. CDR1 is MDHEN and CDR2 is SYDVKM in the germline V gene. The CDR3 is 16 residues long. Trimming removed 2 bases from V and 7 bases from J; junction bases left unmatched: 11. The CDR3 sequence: CASSLMTSFYRNIQYF. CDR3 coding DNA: TGTGCCAGCAGTTTAATGACTAGCTTCTATCGGAACATTCAGTACTTC.

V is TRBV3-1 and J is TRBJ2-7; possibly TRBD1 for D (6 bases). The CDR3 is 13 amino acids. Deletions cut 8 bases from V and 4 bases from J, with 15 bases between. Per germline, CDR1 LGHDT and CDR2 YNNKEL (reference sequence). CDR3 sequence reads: CASPTGTTYEQYF. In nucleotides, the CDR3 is TGTGCCAGCCCGACGGGGACAACATACGAGCAGTACTTC.

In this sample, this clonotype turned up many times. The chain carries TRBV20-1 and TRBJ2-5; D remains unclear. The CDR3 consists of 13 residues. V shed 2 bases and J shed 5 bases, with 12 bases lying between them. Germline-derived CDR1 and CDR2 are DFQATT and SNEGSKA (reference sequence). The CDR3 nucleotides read TGCAGTGCTAGAACGACAAGTCTTGAGACCCAGTACTTC. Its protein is CSARTTSLETQYF.

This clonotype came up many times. CDR3 coding DNA: TGTGCCAGCAGCCTTATGGGACTGAACACTGAAGCTTTCTTT. Translating it yields CASSLMGLNTEAFF. The rearrangement uses TRBV7-2 and TRBJ1-1; tentative D call: TRBD1 (5 bases). Trimming stripped 5 bases from V and 0 bases from J, with 10 bases between. This CDR3 has 14 amino acids. Germline CDR1 and CDR2: SGHTA and FQGNSA.

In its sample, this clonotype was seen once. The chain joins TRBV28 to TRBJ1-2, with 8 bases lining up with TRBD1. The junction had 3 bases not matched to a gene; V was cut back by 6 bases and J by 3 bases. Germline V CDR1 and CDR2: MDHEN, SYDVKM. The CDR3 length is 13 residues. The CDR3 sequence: CASRLQGDYGYTF. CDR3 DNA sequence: TGTGCCAGCAGATTACAGGGGGACTATGGCTACACCTTC.

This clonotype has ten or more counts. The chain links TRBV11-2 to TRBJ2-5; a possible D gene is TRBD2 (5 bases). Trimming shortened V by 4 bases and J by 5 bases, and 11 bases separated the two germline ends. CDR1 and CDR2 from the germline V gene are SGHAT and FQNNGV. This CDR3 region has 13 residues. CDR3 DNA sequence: TGTGCCAGCAGCTGGAGGAGGAAGGAGACCCAGTACTTC. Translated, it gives CASSWRRKETQYF.

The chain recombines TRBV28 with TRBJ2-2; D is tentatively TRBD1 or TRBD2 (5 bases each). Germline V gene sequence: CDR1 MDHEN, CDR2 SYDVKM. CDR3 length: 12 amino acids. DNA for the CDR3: TGTGTGGTCTGGGGGATCGCCGGGGAGCTGTTTTTT. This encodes CVVWGIAGELFF.

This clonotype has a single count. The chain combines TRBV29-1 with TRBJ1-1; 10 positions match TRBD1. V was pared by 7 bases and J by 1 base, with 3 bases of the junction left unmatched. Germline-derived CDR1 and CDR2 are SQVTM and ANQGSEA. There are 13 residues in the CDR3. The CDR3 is CSADRGKNTEAFF. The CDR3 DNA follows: TGCAGCGCGGACAGGGGGAAGAACACTGAAGCTTTCTTT.

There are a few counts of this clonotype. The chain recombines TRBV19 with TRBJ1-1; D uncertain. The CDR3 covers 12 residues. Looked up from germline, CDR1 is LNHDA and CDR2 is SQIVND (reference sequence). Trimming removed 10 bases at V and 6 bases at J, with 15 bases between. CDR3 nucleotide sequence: TGTGCCACCAGTCCCGGTTACGCTGAAGCTTTCTTT. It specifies CATSPGYAEAFF.

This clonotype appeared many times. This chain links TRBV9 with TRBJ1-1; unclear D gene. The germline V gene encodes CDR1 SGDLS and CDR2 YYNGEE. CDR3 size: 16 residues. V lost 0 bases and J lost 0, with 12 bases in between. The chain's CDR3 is CASSVGSRTVNTEAFF. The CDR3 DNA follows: TGTGCCAGCAGCGTAGGTTCCCGGACTGTGAACACTGAAGCTTTCTTT. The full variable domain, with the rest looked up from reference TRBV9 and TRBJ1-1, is DSGVTQTPKHLITATGQRVTLRCSPRSGDLSVYWYQQSLDQGLQFLIQYYNGEERAKGNILERFSAQQFPDLHSELNLSSLELGDSALYFCASSVGSRTVNTEAFFGQGTRLTVV.

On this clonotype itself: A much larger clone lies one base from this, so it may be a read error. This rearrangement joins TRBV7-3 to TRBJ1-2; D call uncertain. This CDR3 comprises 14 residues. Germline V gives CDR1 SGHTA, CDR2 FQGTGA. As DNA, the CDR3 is TGTGTCAGCAGCTTAGCCCCGGGAAACTATGGCTACACCTTC. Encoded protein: CVSSLAPGNYGYTF.

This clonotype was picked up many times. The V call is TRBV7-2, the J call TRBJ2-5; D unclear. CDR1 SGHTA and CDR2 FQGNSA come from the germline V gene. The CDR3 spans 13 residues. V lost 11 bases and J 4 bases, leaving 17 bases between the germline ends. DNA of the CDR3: TGTGCCGTCCGGCAGGCAGTAAGAGAGACCCAGTACTTC. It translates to CAVRQAVRETQYF.

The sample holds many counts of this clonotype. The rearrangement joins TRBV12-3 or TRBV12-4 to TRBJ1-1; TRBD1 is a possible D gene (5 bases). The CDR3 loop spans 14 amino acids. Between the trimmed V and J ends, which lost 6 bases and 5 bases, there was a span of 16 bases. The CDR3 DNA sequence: TGTGCCAGCAGCTGGGGTGGGGGGTATACTGAAGCTTTCTTT. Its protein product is CASSWGGGYTEAFF.

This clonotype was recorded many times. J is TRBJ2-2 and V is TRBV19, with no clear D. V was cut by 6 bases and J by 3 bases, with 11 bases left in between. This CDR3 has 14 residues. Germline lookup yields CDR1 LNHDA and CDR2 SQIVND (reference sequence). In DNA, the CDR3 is TGTGCCAGTAGCCTATTTTACGACACCGGGGAGCTGTTTTTT. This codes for CASSLFYDTGELFF.

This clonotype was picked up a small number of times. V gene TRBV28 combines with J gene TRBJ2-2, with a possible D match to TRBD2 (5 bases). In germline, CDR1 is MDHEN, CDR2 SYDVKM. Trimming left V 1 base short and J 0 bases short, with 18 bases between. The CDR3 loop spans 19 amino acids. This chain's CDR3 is CASSLYPPMGVANTGELFF. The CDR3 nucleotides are TGTGCCAGCAGTTTATACCCCCCGATGGGAGTAGCGAACACCGGGGAGCTGTTTTTT.